This T cell receptor (beta chain) was recorded in a study of monozygotic twins with inflammatory bowel disease. Study-wide findings and caveats: Healthy co-twins, by inverse Simpson, had higher TCRbeta diversity than their siblings with IBD. The data offered no way to tell different T cell subtypes apart.

cDNA for each sample came from eight separate reactions. Reanalyzing the 5' RACE reads, TCRdb keeps one entry per CDR3 protein, without DNA. This sample's table has around 230,000 distinct CDR3 sequences. The CDR3 contains 14 residues. Germline V lookup: CDR1 LGHNA, CDR2 YNFKEQ. Notes on this clonotype: Its cognate antigen is unknown.

This chain links TRBV4-2 with TRBJ1-5; TCRdb outputs TRBD1, but without DNA this stays unchecked. The specimen was blood. This TCR came from a human donor with ulcerative colitis or Crohn's disease, or a healthy co-twin of an affected twin (not recorded which). The CDR3 reads CASSVRTGDQPQHF.